This passage covers 8 T cell receptor beta chains from one sample sequenced in a study of T cell responses to AZD1222 COVID-19 vaccine. Method: immunoSEQ multiplex PCR; TCRdb's copy keeps in-frame clones and lacks some. The sample includes about 120,000 clones, approximately 86% of them seen just once. The material sequenced was peripheral blood, taken 28 days after the second AZD1222 dose. The origin of the receptors is an adult who received the AZD1222 COVID-19 vaccine.

J is TRBJ1-2 and V is TRBV14; D remains ambiguous. Per the germline V gene, CDR1 is SGHDN and CDR2 is FVKESK. The CDR3 sequence is 15 residues long. V lost 1 base, J lost 2 bases, and 11 bases lay in between. The CDR3 loop is CASSQAVVGNYGYTF. CDR3 nucleotides: TGTGCCAGCAGCCAAGCTGTGGTGGGAAACTATGGCTACACCTTC.

This chain links TRBV6-4 with TRBJ1-5; D unclear. CDR3 length: 14 residues. Trimming pared 3 bases from V and 5 bases from J, leaving 11 bases between. Germline CDR1 is MRHNA and CDR2 is SNTAGT. DNA of the CDR3: TGTGCCAGCAGTGAGTTCCACGGAGATCAGCCCCAGCATTTT. This gives the protein CASSEFHGDQPQHF.

V and J are TRBV11-1 and TRBJ2-7; no reliable D call. V lost 1 base and J lost 2, with 12 bases in between. The CDR3 extends over 15 amino acids. CDR1 and CDR2 from the germline V gene are SGHAT and FQDESV (reference sequence). The CDR3 reads CASSLDSPDTYEQYF. As DNA, the CDR3 is TGTGCCAGCAGCTTAGACTCCCCGGATACCTACGAGCAGTACTTC.

The chain carries TRBV24-1 and TRBJ2-7, with 7 bases fitting TRBD1. Looked up from germline, CDR1 is KGHDR and CDR2 is SFDVKD. The CDR3 extends over 16 amino acids. Trimming removed 4 bases from V and 4 bases from J; junction bases left unmatched: 12. The CDR3 spells CATSESDREGRYEQYF. The CDR3 coding sequence is TGTGCCACCAGTGAGTCAGACAGGGAAGGGCGATACGAGCAGTACTTC.

The chain has TRBV2 and TRBJ1-6, with TRBD1 as a possible D gene (6 bases). Germline CDR1 reads SNHLY; CDR2 reads FYNNEI. Trimming pared 7 bases from V and 7 bases from J, leaving 14 bases between. The CDR3 runs to 14 residues. The CDR3, as DNA: TGTGCCAGCAAGGGGGGGCTCGGGAATTCACCCCTCCACTTT. Protein sequence: CASKGGLGNSPLHF.

The rearrangement uses TRBV28 and TRBJ1-2; D is perhaps TRBD1 (5 bases). V was cut by 4 bases and J by 5 bases, with 11 bases left in between. This CDR3 has 13 amino acids. Germline CDR1 MDHEN, CDR2 SYDVKM. Here the CDR3 DNA reads TGTGCCAGCAGTTGGGGAGGGGTTTATGGCTACACCTTC. It specifies CASSWGGVYGYTF.

V gene TRBV6-2 or TRBV6-3 combines with J gene TRBJ2-1; a possible D gene is TRBD2 (6 bases). This CDR3 is 14 amino acids long. V dropped 2 bases and J dropped 6 bases, with 11 bases sitting between them. Germline CDR1 and CDR2: MNHEY and SVGEGT. For the CDR3, the DNA is TGTGCCAGCAGTTACGCGCGGGATACCAATGAGCAGTTCTTC. It is translated as CASSYARDTNEQFF.

This rearrangement joins TRBV3-1 (or the pseudogene TRBV3-2) to TRBJ1-2; possibly TRBD1 for D (5 bases). The V gene lost 10 bases and the J gene lost 3 bases, with 18 bases spanning the gap. This CDR3 contains 14 residues. The germline gives CDR1 LGHDT, CDR2 YNNKEL (reference sequence). The CDR3 nucleotides are TGTGCCACCCAGGGTTCGGGGTTAGACTATGGCTACACCTTC. Translated, it gives CATQGSGLDYGYTF.